This T cell receptor beta chain is drawn from a study of cytomegalovirus exposure and HLA in healthy donors. In the PCR, 60 Vbeta and 13 Jbeta primers were used. Sequencing was performed with immunoSEQ multiplex PCR; in TCRdb, only in-frame clones are kept and a portion is missing. Its listing shows 100,000 to 150,000 clones. The V and J ends lost 2 bases and 0 bases respectively, with 4 bases between them. This CDR3 comprises 13 residues. Germline CDR1 and CDR2: MNHEY and SMNVEV (reference sequence). This receptor was obtained from a man between 18 and 29 years old in good health and CMV-seronegative. The chain uses TRBV27 and TRBJ1-1, with D unresolved. Sequencing input: PBMCs. As DNA, the CDR3 is TGTGCCAGCAGTTTACTTATGAACACTGAAGCTTTCTTT. Its translation: CASSLLMNTEAFF.